This T cell receptor beta chain emerged from a study of read filtering for tumor transcriptome and immune sequencing. Study background: The cohort had over 16 men and roughly 13 women aged roughly 47 to 90, mean roughly 66 years. Study-wide points: Dropping single-read clonotypes raised IR-seq and RNA-seq shared-clonotype correlation.

To note about this clonotype: Its antigen is currently unknown. A single base is all that separates this from a far larger clone, so a read error is likely.

Trimming left V 5 bases short and J 4 bases short, with 14 bases between. The germline gives CDR1 MNHNY, CDR2 SVGAGI (reference sequence). CDR3 length: 14 amino acids. Molecular barcoded adaptors covering alpha/delta and beta/gamma chains were used on roughly 370 ng RNA. TCRdb processed the reads anew with MiXCR; each CDR3 protein has one entry. The sample contains 35,000 to 40,000 distinct CDR3 sequences, about 14% of which appear only once. The specimen sequenced was a population of CD138-negative cells sorted from bone marrow. The chain recombines TRBV6-6 with TRBJ1-1, with a tentative D call TRBD1 (6 bases). This clonotype was sampled from a donor aged 40 or older with multiple myeloma. CDR3 in amino acids: CASSETQGSTEAFF. The CDR3 nucleotides are TGTGCCAGCAGTGAAACACAGGGTAGCACTGAAGCTTTCTTT.